The rows below give T cell receptor beta chains drawn from one sample of a study of cytomegalovirus exposure and HLA in healthy donors. The protocol was immunoSEQ multiplex PCR, while the TCRdb copy is restricted to in-frame clones and leaves out a portion. The repertoire includes about 77,000 clones, roughly four fifths of them detected once, and around 4.2% sits in the top ten. Material: PBMCs. These receptors all stem from a man aged 35-49 years in good health and CMV-seronegative. The CDR3 runs from the conserved cysteine through the conserved F or W. D genes are given only for firm matches. Not every row has a clone size; where given, it reads once, few, many or a size class.

length	V	size	J	D	DNA	CDR3
13	TRBV5-6	.	TRBJ2-7	.	TGTGCCAGCAGCTTCTATGGGAGGTACGAGCAGTACTTC	CASSFYGRYEQYF
16	TRBV7-2	.	TRBJ2-7	TRBD2	TGTGCCAGCAGCTCCTCCGGGACTAGCGGCTCCTACGAGCAGTACTTC	CASSSSGTSGSYEQYF
14	TRBV5-1	.	TRBJ1-2	.	TGCGCCAGCAGCTTGGGGAGCCCGGTGAGTGGCTACACCTTC	CASSLGSPVSGYTF
16	TRBV5-8	.	TRBJ2-1	.	TGTGCCAGCAGCTTTGTGCGGGTCCTCTCCTACAATGAGCAGTTCTTC	CASSFVRVLSYNEQFF
15	TRBV6-5	.	TRBJ2-4	.	TGTGCCAGCAGCCTCGGGAGGGGGCAATGGAACATTCAGTACTTC	CASSLGRGQWNIQYF
14	TRBV19	.	TRBJ2-7	TRBD2	TGTGCCAGTAGTATTGCGGGAGGCTCCCACGAGCAGTACTTC	CASSIAGGSHEQYF
15	TRBV14	.	TRBJ2-4	TRBD1	TGTGCCAGCAGCCAAGTTCAGGGGGTCCAAAACATTCAGTACTTC	CASSQVQGVQNIQYF
15	TRBV4-3	few	TRBJ1-1	TRBD1	TGCGCCAGCAGCTCCCGGGACAGGGGCGGGACTGAAGCTTTCTTT	CASSSRDRGGTEAFF
12	TRBV19	.	TRBJ1-2	.	TGTGCCAGTAGTATTGGAGGGAGTGGCTACACCTTC	CASSIGGSGYTF
15	TRBV5-6	.	TRBJ1-2	.	TGTGCCAGCAGCTCAGGCGGGGGTGCTAACTATGGCTACACCTTC	CASSSGGGANYGYTF
13	TRBV19	once	TRBJ2-1	.	TGTGCCAGTAGTATGGGCCCTAACAATGAGCAGTTCTTC	CASSMGPNNEQFF
14	TRBV30	few	TRBJ2-7	.	TGTGCCTGGAGTGTCCAGGGTACTACCTACGAGCAGTACTTC	CAWSVQGTTYEQYF
13	TRBV27	few	TRBJ1-1	TRBD1	TGTGCCAGCAGTTCACAGGGGGGCACTGAAGCTTTCTTT	CASSSQGGTEAFF
16	TRBV14	.	TRBJ1-1	TRBD1	TGTGCCAGCAGCCAGACGGACAGGAAGATGAACACTGAAGCTTTCTTT	CASSQTDRKMNTEAFF
16	TRBV6-4	.	TRBJ2-6	.	TGTGCCAGCAGTGACTCAGGGGGCTCTGGGGCCAACGTCCTGACTTTC	CASSDSGGSGANVLTF
17	TRBV10-2	.	TRBJ2-1	TRBD2	TGCGCCAGCAGTGAGTTGAAGGCGGGAGGCTCCTACAATGAGCAGTTCTTC	CASSELKAGGSYNEQFF
17	TRBV9	.	TRBJ1-2	.	TGTGCCAGCAGCCCGACGTCCTGGGGCAGGGACTACTATGGCTACACCTTC	CASSPTSWGRDYYGYTF
16	TRBV7-9	.	TRBJ2-1	TRBD2	TGTGCCAGCAGCCCCTGGGGCGGGAGGGGGCTCAATGAGCAGTTCTTC	CASSPWGGRGLNEQFF
14	TRBV7-2	.	TRBJ1-1	.	TGTGCCAGCAGCTTAAACAGGGCAAGAACTGAAGCTTTCTTT	CASSLNRARTEAFF
15	TRBV7-3	once	TRBJ2-7	.	TGTGCCAACAGCTTTGGACCCCCGGGGGCCTACGAGCAGTACTTC	CANSFGPPGAYEQYF
13	TRBV10-3	.	TRBJ1-5	TRBD1	TGTGCCATCAGTGCACTGGACAGGGGGCCCCAGCATTTT	CAISALDRGPQHF
15	TRBV7-9	once	TRBJ2-3	TRBD2	TGTGCCAGCAGCTTAATTGGGACTACCACAGATACGCAGTATTTT	CASSLIGTTTDTQYF
16	TRBV25-1	.	TRBJ1-3	.	TGTGCCAGCAGTGAAGACAGGTCAAATGCTGGAAACACCATATATTTT	CASSEDRSNAGNTIYF
17	TRBV27	.	TRBJ2-7	TRBD2	TGTGCCAGCAGTTTTCAAGGGACTAGCGGGAAGAGGACGGAGCAGTACTTC	CASSFQGTSGKRTEQYF
15	TRBV2	.	TRBJ2-7	.	TGTGCCAGCAGTGATTGGGCCCGAAGCTCCTACGAGCAGTACTTC	CASSDWARSSYEQYF
14	TRBV29-1	.	TRBJ1-2	TRBD1	TGCAGCGTTGAAGGGCCGACAGGGGTTGGTGGCTACACCTTC	CSVEGPTGVGGYTF
17	TRBV9	.	TRBJ1-3	.	TGTGCCAGCAGCGTAGAAAGCAGGCTTAGCTCTGGAAACACCATATATTTT	CASSVESRLSSGNTIYF
15	TRBV5-4	.	TRBJ2-1	.	TGTGCCAGCAGCTTGACGGAGCCTGGGTACAATGAGCAGTTCTTC	CASSLTEPGYNEQFF
16	TRBV9	.	TRBJ2-1	.	TGTGCCAGCAGCCCCGGCGGATCCCCGGAGTTCGGTGAGCAGTTCTTC	CASSPGGSPEFGEQFF
14	TRBV19	.	TRBJ1-1	.	TGTGCCAGTAGTATTGGACTGGTCGGGGGTGAAGCTTTCTTT	CASSIGLVGGEAFF
16	TRBV27	.	TRBJ2-7	TRBD2	TGTGCCAGCAGTTTCTCGACTAGCCTACCTTCCTACGAGCAGTACTTC	CASSFSTSLPSYEQYF
16	TRBV6-6	.	TRBJ2-3	TRBD2	TGTGCCAGCAGTTACTCGACTAGCGGGAGGACAGATACGCAGTATTTT	CASSYSTSGRTDTQYF
13	TRBV29-1	.	TRBJ2-5	.	TGCAGCGTTCGAGACACCGGCGGGGAGACCCAGTACTTC	CSVRDTGGETQYF
14	TRBV30	once	TRBJ1-2	TRBD1	TGTGCCTGGATGGGTCTCTGGACAGGGTATGGCTACACCTTC	CAWMGLWTGYGYTF
18	TRBV7-6	.	TRBJ2-1	TRBD2	TGTGCCAGCAGCTTAGTTCCCGGGACTAGACATTCCTACAATGAGCAGTTCTTC	CASSLVPGTRHSYNEQFF
13	TRBV18	.	TRBJ1-2	TRBD1	TGTGCCAGCTCCGGACAGGGGCACTATGGCTACACCTTC	CASSGQGHYGYTF
15	TRBV5-8	.	TRBJ2-1	.	TGTGCCAGCAGCCCCTCGAACGGGAGAGGTACTGAGCAGTTCTTC	CASSPSNGRGTEQFF
15	TRBV10-1	.	TRBJ2-5	TRBD1	TGCGCCAGCAGTGAGTCGAAGGGGGCTACGGAGACCCAGTACTTC	CASSESKGATETQYF
16	TRBV12-5	few	TRBJ1-2	.	TGTGCTAGTGGTTTGGTACTGGGCAGCTCTAACTATGGCTACACCTTC	CASGLVLGSSNYGYTF
14	TRBV7-2	.	TRBJ2-7	TRBD1	TGTGCCAGCAGCTCACGGACAGGCTCCTACGAGCAGTACTTC	CASSSRTGSYEQYF
13	TRBV5-1	medium-sized	TRBJ1-2	.	TGCGCCAGCAGCTGGGACAAGTCCTATGGCTACACCTTC	CASSWDKSYGYTF
20	TRBV27	.	TRBJ1-1	TRBD1	TGTGCCAGCAGTACACAGATCCCTTGGGACAGGGGGCGCCTGAACACTGAAGCTTTCTTT	CASSTQIPWDRGRLNTEAFF
15	TRBV5-4	.	TRBJ2-3	.	TGTGCCAGCAGCCCCTCCCCCGGCGGTACAGATACGCAGTATTTT	CASSPSPGGTDTQYF
16	TRBV11-1	.	TRBJ2-1	TRBD1	TGTGCCAGCAGCCCCGGACAGGGAGTCTCCTACAATGAGCAGTTCTTC	CASSPGQGVSYNEQFF
14	TRBV27	.	TRBJ2-3	.	TGTGCCAGCAGTTTACGCACTAGCACAGATACGCAGTATTTT	CASSLRTSTDTQYF
14	TRBV28	.	TRBJ2-7	TRBD2	TGTGCCAGCAGTATAGCGGGAGGACTCTACGAGCAGTACTTC	CASSIAGGLYEQYF
16	TRBV18	.	TRBJ2-2	.	TGTGCCAGCTCACCCTTACAGGGTACCTCCACCGGGGAGCTGTTTTTT	CASSPLQGTSTGELFF
16	TRBV6-6	.	TRBJ2-5	TRBD2	TGTGCCAGCAGCAGGGGACTAGCTATTATCGGGGAGACCCAGTACTTC	CASSRGLAIIGETQYF